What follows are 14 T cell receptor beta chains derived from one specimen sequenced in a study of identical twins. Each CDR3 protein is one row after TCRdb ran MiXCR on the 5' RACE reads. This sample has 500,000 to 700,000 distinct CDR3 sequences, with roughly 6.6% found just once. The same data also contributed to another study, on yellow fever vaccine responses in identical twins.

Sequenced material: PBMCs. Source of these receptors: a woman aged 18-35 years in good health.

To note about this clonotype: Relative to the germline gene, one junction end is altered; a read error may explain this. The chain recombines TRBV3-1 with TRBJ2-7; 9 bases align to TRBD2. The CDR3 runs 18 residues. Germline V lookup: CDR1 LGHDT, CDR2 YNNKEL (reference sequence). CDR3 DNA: TGTGCCAGCACCCAAGATCGGTATGGTGCTAGCGGGATTTACGAGCAGTACTTC. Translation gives CASTQDRYGASGIYEQYF.

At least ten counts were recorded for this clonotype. DNA for the CDR3: TGCAGTGCTATCCCAGGGGTATCCTACAATGAGCAGTTCTTC. Translating it yields CSAIPGVSYNEQFF. This chain connects TRBV20-1 to TRBJ2-1; TRBD1 might be the D (6 bases). The CDR3 has 14 residues. Germline loops: CDR1 DFQATT, CDR2 SNEGSKA (reference sequence). With 4 bases removed from V and 1 base from J, the gap between germline ends came to 11 bases.

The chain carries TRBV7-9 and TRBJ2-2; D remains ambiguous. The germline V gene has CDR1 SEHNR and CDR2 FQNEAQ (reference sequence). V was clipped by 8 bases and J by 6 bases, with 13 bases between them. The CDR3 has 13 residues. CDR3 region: CASPLQGSGELFF. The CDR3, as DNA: TGTGCCAGCCCCCTACAAGGGTCCGGGGAGCTGTTTTTT.

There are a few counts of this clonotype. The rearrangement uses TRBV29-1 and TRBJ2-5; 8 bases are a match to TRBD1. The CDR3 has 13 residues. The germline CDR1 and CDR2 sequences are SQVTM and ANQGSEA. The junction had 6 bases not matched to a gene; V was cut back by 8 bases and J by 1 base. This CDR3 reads CSSDGQGQETQYF. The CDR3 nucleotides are TGCAGCTCCGACGGACAGGGCCAAGAGACCCAGTACTTC.

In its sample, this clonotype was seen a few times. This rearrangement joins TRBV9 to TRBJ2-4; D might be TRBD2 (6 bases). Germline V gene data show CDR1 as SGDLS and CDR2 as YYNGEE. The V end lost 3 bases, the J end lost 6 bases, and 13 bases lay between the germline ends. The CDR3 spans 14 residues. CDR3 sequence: CASSGTGEGNIQYF. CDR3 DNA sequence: TGTGCCAGCAGCGGGACGGGAGAGGGAAACATTCAGTACTTC.

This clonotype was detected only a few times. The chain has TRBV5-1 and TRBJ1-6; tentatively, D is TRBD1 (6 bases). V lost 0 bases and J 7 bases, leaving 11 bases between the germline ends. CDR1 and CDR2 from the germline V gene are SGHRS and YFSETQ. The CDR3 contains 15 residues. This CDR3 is CASSLVQGQNSPLHF. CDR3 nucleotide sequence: TGCGCCAGCAGCTTGGTACAGGGCCAAAATTCACCCCTCCACTTT. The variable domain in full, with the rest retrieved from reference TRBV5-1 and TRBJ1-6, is KAGVTQTPRYLIKTRGQQVTLSCSPISGHRSVSWYQQTPGQGLQFLFEYFSETQRNKGNFPGRFSGRQFSNSRSEMNVSTLELGDSALYLCASSLVQGQNSPLHFGNGTRLTVT.

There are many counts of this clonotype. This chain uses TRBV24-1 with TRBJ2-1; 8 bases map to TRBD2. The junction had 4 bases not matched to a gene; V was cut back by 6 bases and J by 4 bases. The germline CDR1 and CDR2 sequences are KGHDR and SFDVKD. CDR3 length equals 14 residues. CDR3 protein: CATSSGGIYNEQFF. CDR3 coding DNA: TGTGCCACCAGTAGCGGGGGAATATACAATGAGCAGTTCTTC.

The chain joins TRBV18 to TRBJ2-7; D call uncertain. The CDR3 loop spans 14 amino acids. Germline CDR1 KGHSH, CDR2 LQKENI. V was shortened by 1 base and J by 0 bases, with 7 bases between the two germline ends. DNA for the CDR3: TGTGCCAGCTCACCACAGCGTAGCTCCTACGAGCAGTACTTC. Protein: CASSPQRSSYEQYF. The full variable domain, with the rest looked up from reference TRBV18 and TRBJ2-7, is NAGVMQNPRHLVRRRGQEARLRCSPMKGHSHVYWYRQLPEEGLKFMVYLQKENIIDESGMPKERFSAEFPKEGPSILRIQQVVRGDSAAYFCASSPQRSSYEQYFGPGTRLTVT.

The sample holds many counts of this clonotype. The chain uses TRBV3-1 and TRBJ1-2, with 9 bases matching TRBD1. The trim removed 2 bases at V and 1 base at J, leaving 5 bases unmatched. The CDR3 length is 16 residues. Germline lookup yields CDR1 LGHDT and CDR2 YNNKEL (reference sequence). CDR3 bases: TGTGCCAGCAGCCAATCCGGACAGGGGATTAACTATGGCTACACCTTC. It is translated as CASSQSGQGINYGYTF.

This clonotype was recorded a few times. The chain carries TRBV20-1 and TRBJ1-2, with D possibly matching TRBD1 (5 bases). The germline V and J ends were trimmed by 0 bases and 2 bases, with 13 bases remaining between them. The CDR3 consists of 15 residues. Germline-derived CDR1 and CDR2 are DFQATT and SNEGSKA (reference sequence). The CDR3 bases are TGCAGTGCTAGAGATCCTAGGGGCCTCAACTATGGCTACACCTTC. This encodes CSARDPRGLNYGYTF.

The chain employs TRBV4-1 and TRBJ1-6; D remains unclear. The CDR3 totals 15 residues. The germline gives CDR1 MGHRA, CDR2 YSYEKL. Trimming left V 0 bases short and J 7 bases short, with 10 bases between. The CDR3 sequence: CASSQDFESNSPLHF. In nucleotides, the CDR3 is TGCGCCAGCAGCCAAGATTTTGAGAGCAATTCACCCCTCCACTTT.

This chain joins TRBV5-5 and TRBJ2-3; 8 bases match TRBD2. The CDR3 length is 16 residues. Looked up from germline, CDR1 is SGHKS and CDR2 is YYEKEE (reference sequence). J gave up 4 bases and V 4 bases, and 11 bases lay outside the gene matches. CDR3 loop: CASSHGGTGGSDTQYF. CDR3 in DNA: TGTGCCAGCAGCCATGGTGGGACGGGGGGGTCAGATACGCAGTATTTT.

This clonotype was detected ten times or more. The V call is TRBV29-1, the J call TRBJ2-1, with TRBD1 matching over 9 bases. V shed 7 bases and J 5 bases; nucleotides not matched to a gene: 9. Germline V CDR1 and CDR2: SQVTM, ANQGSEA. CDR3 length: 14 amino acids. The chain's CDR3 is CSALTGTGNNEQFF. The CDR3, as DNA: TGCAGCGCCCTAACCGGGACAGGGAACAATGAGCAGTTCTTC.

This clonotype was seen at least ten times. The CDR3 here is CASSPAWEKPSNEQFF. The DNA for the CDR3 is TGCGCCAGCAGCCCGGCCTGGGAAAAGCCAAGCAATGAGCAGTTCTTC. The chain uses TRBV5-1 and TRBJ2-1; no clear D gene. Trimming cost V 4 bases and J 6 bases, with 20 bases left between them. The CDR3 length is 16 residues. The germline gives CDR1 SGHRS, CDR2 YFSETQ.